Shown below are 2 T cell receptor beta chains from a single sample sequenced in a study of cytomegalovirus exposure and HLA in healthy donors listed by TCRdb under 2017. Library preparation used the immunoSEQ multiplex PCR assay. For the multiplex PCR, a mixture combining 60 forward primers for TCR Vbeta segments and 13 reverse primers for TCR Jbeta segments was used. TCRdb holds this immuneACCESS table with in-frame rearrangements only. Some clones are missing; in checked studies, unresolved V genes explain under half, and the rest has no known cause. This sample lists more than 95,000 clones; nearly 80% were detected once. The top ten clones comprise approximately 6% of the sample. Sequences were obtained from PBMCs. The receptors stem from a woman aged 40 to 55 in good health and CMV-seronegative.

V is TRBV5-6 and J is TRBJ2-7, with 7 positions matching TRBD2. Germline V gene data show CDR1 as SGHDT and CDR2 as YYEEEE. Trimming cost V 2 bases and J 2 bases; bases outside gene matches: 10. The CDR3 loop spans 16 amino acids. CDR3 residues: CASSFYVGGPAYEQYF. The CDR3 DNA is TGTGCCAGCAGCTTCTACGTGGGAGGGCCAGCCTACGAGCAGTACTTC.

The chain couples TRBV27 to TRBJ2-7; 11 positions agree with TRBD1. Germline V lookup: CDR1 MNHEY, CDR2 SMNVEV (reference sequence). The CDR3 spans 15 residues. V lost 7 bases and J lost 4; bases outside the gene matches: 9. The CDR3 loop is CASTQAGTGGYEQYF. As DNA, the CDR3 is TGTGCCAGCACCCAAGCCGGGACAGGGGGATACGAGCAGTACTTC.